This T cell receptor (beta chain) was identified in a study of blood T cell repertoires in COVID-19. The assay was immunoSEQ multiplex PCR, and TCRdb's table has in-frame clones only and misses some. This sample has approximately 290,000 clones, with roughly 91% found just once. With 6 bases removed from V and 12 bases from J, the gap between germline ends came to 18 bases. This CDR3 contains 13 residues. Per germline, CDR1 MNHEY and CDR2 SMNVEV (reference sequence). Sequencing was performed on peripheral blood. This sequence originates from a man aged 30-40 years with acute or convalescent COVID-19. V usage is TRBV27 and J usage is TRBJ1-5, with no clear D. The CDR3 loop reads CASRARLEGLQHF. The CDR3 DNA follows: TGTGCCAGCAGAGCCAGGTTAGAGGGTCTCCAGCATTTT.